Detailed here is one TCR beta chain. Its antigen is not known. This record belongs to a study of T cell responses to AZD1222 COVID-19 vaccine. Study-level points and caveats: Repertoire samples came only from after the peak T cell response. There were vaccine-associated CD4 TCRs across spike, dominant at 160-218 and 743-854. Just six AZD1222 recipients tested seropositive at baseline. The donor cohort was predominantly white British with a female majority, and clonal diversity may have been underestimated.

Assay: immunoSEQ multiplex PCR; the TCRdb copy retains only in-frame clones and omits some. The sample consists of 100,000 or so clones, 70% to 90% of them appearing once. The sequencing used peripheral blood, collected on day 0 of AZD1222 vaccination. The clonotype originates from an adult in good health.

The CDR3 coding sequence is TGTGCCAGCAGTAGGCAGGTAAACACTGAAGCTTTCTTT. Protein product: CASSRQVNTEAFF. J is TRBJ1-1 and V is TRBV6-4; D gene uncertain. Germline V gene lookup returns CDR1 MRHNA and CDR2 SNTAGT. V gave up 5 bases and J gave up 2 bases, with 9 bases separating them. The CDR3 spans 13 residues.